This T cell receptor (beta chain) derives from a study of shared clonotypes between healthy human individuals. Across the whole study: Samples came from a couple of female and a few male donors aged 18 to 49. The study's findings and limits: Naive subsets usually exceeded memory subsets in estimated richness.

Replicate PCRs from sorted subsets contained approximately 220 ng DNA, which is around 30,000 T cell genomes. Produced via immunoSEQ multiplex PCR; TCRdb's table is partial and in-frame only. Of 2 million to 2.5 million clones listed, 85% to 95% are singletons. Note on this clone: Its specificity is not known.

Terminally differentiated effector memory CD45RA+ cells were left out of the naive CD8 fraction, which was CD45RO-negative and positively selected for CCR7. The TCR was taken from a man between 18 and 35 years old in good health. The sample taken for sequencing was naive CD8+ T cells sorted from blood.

CDR3 in amino acids: CASSKRGTDLYNSPLHF. DNA of the CDR3: TGTGCCAGTAGTAAAAGAGGGACAGATCTCTATAATTCACCCCTCCACTTT. The chain couples TRBV19 to TRBJ1-6, with 7 bases aligning to TRBD1. The junction had 9 bases not matched to a gene; V was cut back by 4 bases and J by 3 bases. The CDR3 covers 17 residues. CDR1 and CDR2 from the germline V gene are LNHDA and SQIVND (reference sequence).